These T cell receptor beta chains were read from a single sample in a study of blood T cell repertoires in COVID-19. Generated by immunoSEQ multiplex PCR, the TCRdb table keeps only in-frame clones and is missing some. Of 70,000 to 90,000 clones listed, 70% to 80% are singletons. Material for sequencing was peripheral blood. The receptors were sampled from a human donor in a cohort sampled during active COVID-19. The CDR3 runs from the conserved cysteine through the conserved F or W. D genes are given only for firm matches. Size tells how often a clone was seen (once, few, many) or the class of an expanded clone, and some rows leave it out.

j_gene,d_gene,abundance,v_gene,CDR3aa,CDR3nt
TRBJ2-5,-,-,TRBV5-1,CASSTLGPGETQYF,TGCGCCAGCAGCACCCTGGGGCCTGGAGAGACCCAGTACTTC
TRBJ1-5,-,-,TRBV28,CASRRDSNQPQHF,TGTGCCAGCAGGCGGGATAGCAATCAGCCCCAGCATTTT
TRBJ1-4,-,-,TRBV19,CASSIGGDGEKLFF,TGTGCCAGTAGTATAGGGGGGGACGGTGAAAAACTGTTTTTT
TRBJ1-1,-,many,TRBV7-9,CASSGGLDGTEAFF,TGTGCCAGCAGCGGGGGACTTGATGGCACTGAAGCTTTCTTT
TRBJ1-4,-,-,TRBV5-4,CASSLGGGDEKLFF,TGTGCCAGCAGCTTGGGGGGAGGCGATGAAAAACTGTTTTTT
TRBJ2-1,-,-,TRBV15,CATSRGGLGLQFF,TGTGCCACCAGCAGAGGGGGTCTTGGACTTCAGTTCTTC
TRBJ2-7,TRBD2,-,TRBV2,CASSEEGTSDYEQYF,TGTGCCAGCAGTGAAGAGGGGACTAGCGACTACGAGCAGTACTTC
TRBJ2-1,-,-,TRBV25-1,CASSAVGFNEQFF,TGTGCCAGCAGTGCCGTCGGGTTCAATGAGCAGTTCTTC
TRBJ2-1,-,-,TRBV29-1,CSVEAGYNEQFF,TGCAGCGTTGAGGCAGGGTACAATGAGCAGTTCTTC
TRBJ1-5,-,-,TRBV6-1,CASSEHGSNQPQHF,TGTGCCAGCAGTGAGCACGGTAGCAATCAGCCCCAGCATTTT
TRBJ2-7,TRBD1,once,TRBV27,CASSLPRGRRF,TGTGCCAGCAGTTTACCCAGGGGGCGTCGCTTC
TRBJ2-1,-,-,TRBV19,CASSSRGNDNEQFF,TGTGCCAGTAGTAGCAGGGGCAATGACAATGAGCAGTTCTTC
TRBJ2-1,-,-,TRBV2,CASTPGNEQFF,TGTGCCAGCACCCCCGGGAATGAGCAGTTCTTC
TRBJ2-7,TRBD1,-,TRBV5-1,CASSLAGDRVVAYEQYF,TGCGCCAGCAGCTTGGCCGGGGACAGGGTTGTGGCGTACGAGCAGTACTTC
TRBJ2-2,TRBD2,-,TRBV28,CASKQGGLAGYTGELFF,TGTGCCAGCAAGCAGGGAGGGCTAGCGGGATACACCGGGGAGCTGTTTTTT
TRBJ2-1,TRBD1,-,TRBV29-1,CSVQKGTGEFRRSYNEQFF,TGCAGCGTCCAAAAAGGGACAGGGGAATTCAGGCGGTCCTACAATGAGCAGTTCTTC
TRBJ2-7,TRBD2,-,TRBV5-1,CASSPEGRTSGYEQYF,TGCGCCAGCAGCCCTGAGGGGAGGACTAGCGGGTACGAGCAGTACTTC
TRBJ2-7,TRBD1,-,TRBV24-1,CATSERQGSTYEQYF,TGTGCCACCAGTGAACGACAGGGGTCTACCTACGAGCAGTACTTC
TRBJ2-3,-,-,TRBV29-1,CSVEDDRRADTQYF,TGCAGCGTTGAAGACGACCGGCGGGCAGATACGCAGTATTTT
TRBJ1-5,TRBD1,-,TRBV4-2,CASSQDLGTEAGQPQHF,TGTGCCAGCAGCCAAGATCTCGGGACAGAGGCAGGTCAGCCCCAGCATTTT
TRBJ2-1,TRBD2,-,TRBV11-2,CASSLLAGQEFF,TGTGCCAGCAGCCTACTAGCGGGACAGGAGTTCTTC
TRBJ2-3,TRBD2,-,TRBV15,CATSRDYDSGNPDTQYF,TGTGCCACCAGCAGAGATTATGACAGCGGGAACCCAGATACGCAGTATTTT
TRBJ2-3,-,-,TRBV4-3,CASSQDLSGGPPDTQYF,TGCGCCAGCAGCCAAGACCTTAGCGGAGGCCCCCCAGATACGCAGTATTTT
TRBJ2-7,-,-,TRBV18,CASSPQGSTYEQYF,TGTGCCAGCTCACCACAGGGGTCAACCTACGAGCAGTACTTC
TRBJ2-1,TRBD2,-,TRBV5-4,CASSSSLAGKNEQFF,TGTGCCAGCAGCTCCTCCCTAGCGGGAAAGAATGAGCAGTTCTTC
TRBJ2-7,TRBD1,-,TRBV9,CASSVEGDRGTYEQYF,TGTGCCAGCAGCGTAGAGGGGGACAGGGGAACCTACGAGCAGTACTTC
TRBJ2-7,-,-,TRBV28,CASRIPGGYEQYF,TGTGCCAGCAGGATTCCCGGGGGATACGAGCAGTACTTC
TRBJ2-3,-,-,TRBV2,CASLGVENTDTQYF,TGTGCCAGCCTCGGTGTAGAGAACACAGATACGCAGTATTTT
TRBJ2-7,TRBD1,-,TRBV4-1,CASSQGGDRGFNEQYF,TGCGCCAGCAGCCAAGGAGGCGACAGGGGTTTCAACGAGCAGTACTTC
TRBJ2-1,TRBD2,-,TRBV19,CATQGGESGRAGNEQFF,TGTGCCACCCAGGGGGGGGAGAGCGGGAGGGCCGGGAATGAGCAGTTCTTC
TRBJ2-1,TRBD2,-,TRBV11-3,CASSSWGWTSGSTEQFF,TGTGCCAGCAGCTCGTGGGGGTGGACTAGCGGGAGTACTGAGCAGTTCTTC